This is a list of T cell receptor beta chains from one sample in a study of blood T cells in healthy people across ages. From the 5' RACE reads, TCRdb called clonotypes with MiXCR, one entry per CDR3 protein. The sample has around 790,000 distinct CDR3 sequences, 44% seen once. What was sequenced was blood. The receptors come from a man aged 60 to 75 in good health. CDR3s include the opening cysteine and the closing phenylalanine or tryptophan. D genes are given only for firm matches. Rows give clone size only sometimes, using once, few, many, or a class for an expanded clone.

V,D,J,size,CDR3,DNA
TRBV5-1,NA,TRBJ1-6,NA,CASSPDFNSPLHF,TGCGCCAGCAGCCCCGACTTTAATTCACCCCTCCACTTT
TRBV3-1,TRBD2,TRBJ2-5,few,CASSRTSAGIQETQYF,TGTGCCAGCAGCCGGACTAGCGCCGGAATTCAAGAGACCCAGTACTTC
TRBV15,NA,TRBJ1-5,NA,CATSIAQDQPQHF,TGTGCCACCAGCATAGCCCAAGATCAGCCCCAGCATTTT
TRBV12-3/TRBV12-4,TRBD1,TRBJ1-2,once,CASSVGDRRGYTF,TGTGCCAGCAGTGTAGGGGACAGAAGGGGCTACACCTTC
TRBV10-3,TRBD1,TRBJ2-1,NA,CAISDLGQKTYEQFF,TGTGCCATCAGTGATCTGGGACAGAAAACCTACGAGCAGTTCTTC
TRBV6-1,NA,TRBJ2-7,many,CASSEIQQFYEQYF,TGTGCCAGCAGTGAAATTCAACAGTTCTACGAGCAGTACTTC
TRBV6-6,TRBD1,TRBJ1-4,NA,CASRDRETATNEKLFF,TGTGCCAGCAGGGACAGGGAGACTGCAACTAATGAAAAACTGTTTTTT
TRBV4-1,TRBD2,TRBJ2-1,NA,CASSQAYRLAGGRAPYNEQFF,TGCGCCAGCAGCCAGGCTTACCGACTAGCGGGGGGCCGGGCCCCGTACAATGAGCAGTTCTTC
TRBV7-3,NA,TRBJ2-7,NA,CASSPTFGYEQYF,TGTGCCAGCAGCCCAACCTTTGGCTACGAGCAGTACTTC
TRBV2,TRBD1,TRBJ2-7,NA,CASSVRDSEQYF,TGTGCCAGCAGTGTACGGGACAGCGAGCAGTACTTC
TRBV5-4,NA,TRBJ2-5,once,CASSPSTPETQYF,TGTGCCAGCAGCCCATCGACCCCAGAGACCCAGTACTTC
TRBV6-1,NA,TRBJ1-6,few,CASKFRSESAISGANSPLHF,TGTGCCAGCAAATTTAGATCCGAATCGGCTATCTCGGGGGCTAATTCACCCCTCCACTTT
TRBV20-1,TRBD1,TRBJ1-5,NA,CSATKTGKKSSNQPQHF,TGCAGTGCTACAAAGACAGGGAAAAAGTCGAGCAATCAGCCCCAGCATTTT
TRBV11-3,TRBD2,TRBJ2-7,few,CASAGLAPSSYEQYF,TGTGCCAGCGCTGGACTAGCGCCGAGTTCCTACGAGCAGTACTTC
TRBV6-6,TRBD1,TRBJ2-7,many,CASSDRDEQYF,TGTGCCAGCAGTGACAGGGACGAGCAGTACTTC
TRBV20-1,NA,TRBJ1-1,NA,CSAPNRRNTEAFF,TGCAGTGCTCCAAACAGGAGGAACACTGAAGCTTTCTTT